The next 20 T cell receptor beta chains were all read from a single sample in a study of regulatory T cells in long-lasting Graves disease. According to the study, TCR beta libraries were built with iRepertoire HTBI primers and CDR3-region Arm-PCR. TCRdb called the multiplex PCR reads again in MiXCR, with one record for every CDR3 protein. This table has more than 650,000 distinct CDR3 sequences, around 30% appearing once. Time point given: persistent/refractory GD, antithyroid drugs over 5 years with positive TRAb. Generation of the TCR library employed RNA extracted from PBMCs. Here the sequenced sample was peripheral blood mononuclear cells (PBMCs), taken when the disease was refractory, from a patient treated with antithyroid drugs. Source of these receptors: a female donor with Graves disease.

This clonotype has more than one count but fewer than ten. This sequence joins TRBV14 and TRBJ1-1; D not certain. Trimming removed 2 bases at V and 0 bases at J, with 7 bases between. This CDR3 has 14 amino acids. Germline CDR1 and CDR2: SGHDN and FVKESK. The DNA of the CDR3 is TGTGCCAGCAGCCAATGGACGGTGAACACTGAAGCTTTCTTT. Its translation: CASSQWTVNTEAFF.

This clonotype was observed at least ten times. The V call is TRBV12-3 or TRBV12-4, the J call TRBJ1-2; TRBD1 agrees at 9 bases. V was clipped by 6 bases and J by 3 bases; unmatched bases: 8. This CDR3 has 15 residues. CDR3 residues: CASRAQGASHYGYTF. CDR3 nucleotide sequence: TGTGCCAGCAGGGCACAGGGGGCCTCGCACTATGGCTACACCTTC.

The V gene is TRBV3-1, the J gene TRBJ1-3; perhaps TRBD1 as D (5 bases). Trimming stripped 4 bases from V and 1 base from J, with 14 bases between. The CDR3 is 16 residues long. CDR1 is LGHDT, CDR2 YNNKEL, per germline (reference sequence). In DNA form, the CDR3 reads TGTGCCAGCAGCCCCTGGGGCTGGGGATCTGGAAACACCATATATTTT. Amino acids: CASSPWGWGSGNTIYF.

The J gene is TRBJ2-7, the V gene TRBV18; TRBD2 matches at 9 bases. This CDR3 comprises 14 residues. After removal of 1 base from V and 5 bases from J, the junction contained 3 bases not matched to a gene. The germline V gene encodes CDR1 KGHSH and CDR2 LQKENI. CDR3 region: CASSPLAGDHEQYF. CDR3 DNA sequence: TGTGCCAGCTCACCACTAGCGGGAGACCACGAGCAGTACTTC. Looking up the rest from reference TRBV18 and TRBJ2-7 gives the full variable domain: NAGVMQNPRHLVRRRGQEARLRCSPMKGHSHVYWYRQLPEEGLKFMVYLQKENIIDESGMPKERFSAEFPKEGPSILRIQQVVRGDSAAYFCASSPLAGDHEQYFGPGTRLTVT.

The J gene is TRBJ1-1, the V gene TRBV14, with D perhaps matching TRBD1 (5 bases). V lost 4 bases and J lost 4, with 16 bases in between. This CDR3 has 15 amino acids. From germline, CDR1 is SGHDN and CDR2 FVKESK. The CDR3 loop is CASSPLGRESTEAFF. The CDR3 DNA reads TGTGCCAGCAGCCCCCTTGGCAGGGAGAGCACTGAAGCTTTCTTT.

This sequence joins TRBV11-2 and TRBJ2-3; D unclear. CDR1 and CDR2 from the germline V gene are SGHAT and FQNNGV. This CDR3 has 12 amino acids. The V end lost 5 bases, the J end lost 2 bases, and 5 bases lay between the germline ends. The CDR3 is CASSRTTDTQYF. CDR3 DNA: TGTGCCAGCAGCCGGACCACAGATACGCAGTATTTT.

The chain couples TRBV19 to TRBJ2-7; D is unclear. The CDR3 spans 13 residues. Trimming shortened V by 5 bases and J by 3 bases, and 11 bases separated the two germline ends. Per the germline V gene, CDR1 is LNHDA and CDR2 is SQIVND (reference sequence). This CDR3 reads CASSGTPGYEQYF. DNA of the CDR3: TGTGCCAGTAGTGGAACCCCTGGCTACGAGCAGTACTTC.

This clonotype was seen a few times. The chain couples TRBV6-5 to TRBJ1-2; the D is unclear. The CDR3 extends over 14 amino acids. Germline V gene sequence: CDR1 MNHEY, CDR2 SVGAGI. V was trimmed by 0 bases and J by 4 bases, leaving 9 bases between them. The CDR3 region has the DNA TGTGCCAGCAGTTACTCGCCCCCTAGCTATGGCTACACCTTC. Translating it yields CASSYSPPSYGYTF.

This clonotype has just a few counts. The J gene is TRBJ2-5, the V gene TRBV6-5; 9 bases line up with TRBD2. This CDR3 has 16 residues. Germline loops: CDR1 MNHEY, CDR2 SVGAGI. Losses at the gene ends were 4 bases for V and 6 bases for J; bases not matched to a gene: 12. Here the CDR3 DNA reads TGTGCCAGCAGTTCTTGGGGCGCGGGAGGGCTACAGACCCAGTACTTC. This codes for CASSSWGAGGLQTQYF.

CDR3 in DNA: TGTGCCAGCAACACCGGGGAGCACGGGAACACTGAAGCTTTCTTT. This gives the protein CASNTGEHGNTEAFF. The J gene is TRBJ1-1, the V gene TRBV12-3 or TRBV12-4; D call uncertain. This CDR3 is built from 15 residues. Trimming cost V 7 bases and J 1 base, with 16 bases left between them.

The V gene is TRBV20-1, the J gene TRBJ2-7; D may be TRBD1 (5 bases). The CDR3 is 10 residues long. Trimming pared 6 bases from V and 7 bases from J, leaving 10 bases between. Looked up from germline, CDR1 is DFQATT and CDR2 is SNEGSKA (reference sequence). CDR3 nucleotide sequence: TGCAGTGCAGCAGGGAAAGAGCAGTACTTC. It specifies CSAAGKEQYF.

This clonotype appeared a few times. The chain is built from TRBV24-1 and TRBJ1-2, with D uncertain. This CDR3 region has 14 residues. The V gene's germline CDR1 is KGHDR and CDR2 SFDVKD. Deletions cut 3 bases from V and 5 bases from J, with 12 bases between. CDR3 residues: CATSDAAGGYGYTF. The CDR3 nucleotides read TGTGCCACCAGTGATGCCGCGGGTGGGTATGGCTACACCTTC.

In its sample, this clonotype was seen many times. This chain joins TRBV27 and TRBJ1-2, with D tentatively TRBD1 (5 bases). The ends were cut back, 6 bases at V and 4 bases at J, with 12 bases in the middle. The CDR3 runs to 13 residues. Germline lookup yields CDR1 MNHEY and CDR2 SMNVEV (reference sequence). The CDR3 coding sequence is TGTGCCAGCAGCGAATCAGGGCCCTATGGCTACACCTTC. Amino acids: CASSESGPYGYTF.

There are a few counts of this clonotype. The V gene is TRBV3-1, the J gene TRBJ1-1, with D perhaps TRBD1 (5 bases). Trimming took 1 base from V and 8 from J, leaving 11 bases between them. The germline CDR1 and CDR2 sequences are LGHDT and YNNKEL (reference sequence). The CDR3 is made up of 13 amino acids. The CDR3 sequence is CASSQGRQSEAFF. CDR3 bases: TGTGCCAGCAGCCAAGGTCGACAGAGCGAAGCTTTCTTT. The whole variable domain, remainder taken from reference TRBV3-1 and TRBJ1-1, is DTAVSQTPKYLVTQMGNDKSIKCEQNLGHDTMYWYKQDSKKFLKIMFSYNNKELIINETVPNRFSPKSPDKAHLNLHINSLELGDSAVYFCASSQGRQSEAFFGQGTRLTVV.

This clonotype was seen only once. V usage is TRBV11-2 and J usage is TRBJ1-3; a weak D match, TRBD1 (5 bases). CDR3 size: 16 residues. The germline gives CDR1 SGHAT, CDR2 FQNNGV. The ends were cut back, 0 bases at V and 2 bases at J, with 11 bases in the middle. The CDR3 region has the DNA TGTGCCAGCAGCTTAGATCGGGGGATCACTGGAAACACCATATATTTT. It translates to CASSLDRGITGNTIYF.

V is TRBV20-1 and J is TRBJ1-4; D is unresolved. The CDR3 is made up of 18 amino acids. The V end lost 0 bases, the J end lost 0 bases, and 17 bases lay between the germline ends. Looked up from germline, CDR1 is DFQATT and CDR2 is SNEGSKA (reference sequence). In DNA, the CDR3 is TGCAGTGCTAGAGATCCGGCCAGCCGGTCCTCAACTAATGAAAAACTGTTTTTT. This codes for CSARDPASRSSTNEKLFF.

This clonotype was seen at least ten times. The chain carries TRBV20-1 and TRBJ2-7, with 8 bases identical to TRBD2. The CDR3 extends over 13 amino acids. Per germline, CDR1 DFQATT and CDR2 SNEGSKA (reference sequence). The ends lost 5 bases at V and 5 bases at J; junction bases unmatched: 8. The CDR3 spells CSASPRREDEQYF. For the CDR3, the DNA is TGCAGTGCTTCCCCACGGCGGGAGGACGAGCAGTACTTC.

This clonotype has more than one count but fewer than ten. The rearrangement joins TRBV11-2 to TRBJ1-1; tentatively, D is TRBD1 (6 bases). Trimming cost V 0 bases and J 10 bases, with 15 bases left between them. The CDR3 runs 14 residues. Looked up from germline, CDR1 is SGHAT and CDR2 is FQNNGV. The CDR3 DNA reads TGTGCCAGCAGCTTAGATTGGGGGGGCACGGTAGCTTTCTTT. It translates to CASSLDWGGTVAFF.

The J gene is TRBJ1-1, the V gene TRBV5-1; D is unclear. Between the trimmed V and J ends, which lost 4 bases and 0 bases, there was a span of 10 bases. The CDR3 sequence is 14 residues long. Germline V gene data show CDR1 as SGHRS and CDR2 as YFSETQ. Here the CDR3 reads CASSDRTMNTEAFF. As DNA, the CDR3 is TGCGCCAGCAGCGATCGGACCATGAACACTGAAGCTTTCTTT.

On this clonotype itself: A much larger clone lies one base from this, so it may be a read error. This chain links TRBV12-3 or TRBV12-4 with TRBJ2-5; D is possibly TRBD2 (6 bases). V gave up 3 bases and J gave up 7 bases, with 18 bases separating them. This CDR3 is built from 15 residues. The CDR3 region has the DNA TGTGCCAGCAGTTTGGGGACCCTCTTGGGGGGGACCCAGTACTTC. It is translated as CASSLGTLLGGTQYF.